Listed below are T cell receptor beta chains from one sample, sequenced in a study of shared clonotypes between healthy human individuals. The repertoire was sequenced with immunoSEQ multiplex PCR; TCRdb's copy has only in-frame clones and lacks some. Among about 100,000 clones, 60% to 70% were seen once, and the ten largest hold about 50%. The sample comprised memory CD8+ T cells sorted from blood. The receptor set was obtained from a man aged 25-45 years in good health. Both conserved end residues are part of each CDR3. Each record gives: CDR3 length, clone size, J gene, V gene, D gene, CDR3 DNA, CDR3 protein. A D gene is named only where the DNA matches it firmly. The size entry is marked missing in some rows and otherwise reads once, few, many or a size class.

>11|NA|TRBJ1-1|TRBV30|NA
TGTGCGGGGCTCAAGAACACTGAAGCTTTCTTT
CAGLKNTEAFF
>14|NA|TRBJ2-7|TRBV5-1|NA
TGCGCCAGCAGCCCCTGGGGCACGGGCTACGAGCAGTACTTC
CASSPWGTGYEQYF
>11|NA|TRBJ1-2|TRBV6-5|NA
TGTGCCAGCAGTGAGAACTATGGCTACACCTTC
CASSENYGYTF
>14|few|TRBJ2-7|TRBV27|NA
TGTGCCAGCAGTGACTCAGGGTTTTTCTACGAGCAGTACTTC
CASSDSGFFYEQYF
>13|NA|TRBJ2-5|TRBV29-1|NA
TGCAGCGTGGGGGGTGGTAGTGGAGAGACCCAGTACTTC
CSVGGGSGETQYF
>13|NA|TRBJ1-4|TRBV6-5|NA
TGTGCCAGCAGAGACGCAACTAATGAAAAACTGTTTTTT
CASRDATNEKLFF
>14|NA|TRBJ2-2|TRBV10-2|TRBD1
TGCGCCAGCACCCCGGGACAGCCCACCGGGGAGCTGTTTTTT
CASTPGQPTGELFF
>18|NA|TRBJ1-3|TRBV25-1|NA
TGTGCCAGCAGTGAAACCGGGACGGCCAAGGATCTCGGAAACACCATATATTTT
CASSETGTAKDLGNTIYF
>12|NA|TRBJ2-7|TRBV10-3|NA
TGTGCCACCTCGGACAATTCCTACGAGCAGTACTTC
CATSDNSYEQYF
>13|NA|TRBJ2-5|TRBV11-2|NA
TGTGCCAGCAGTGCTAGCGTAGAAGAGACCCAGTACTTC
CASSASVEETQYF
>14|many|TRBJ2-1|TRBV29-1|TRBD2
TGCAGCGTCAATGGGCTAGCGGAGGCCTATGAGCAGTTCTTC
CSVNGLAEAYEQFF
>15|NA|TRBJ2-1|TRBV5-6|NA
TGTGCCAGCAGCTGGACACCCAGCTCCTACAATGAGCAGTTCTTC
CASSWTPSSYNEQFF
>13|NA|TRBJ1-4|TRBV6-5|NA
TGTGCCGCCCAAGGGAATCGAAATGAAAAACTGTTTTTT
CAAQGNRNEKLFF
>14|NA|TRBJ2-7|TRBV6-5|NA
TGTGCCAGCAGTTACTCGAGAGGGGGGGACGAGCAGTACTTC
CASSYSRGGDEQYF
>13|NA|TRBJ2-2|TRBV2|NA
TGTGCCAGCAGTGAAACCGTAGGCGGGGAGCTGTTTTTT
CASSETVGGELFF
>12|once|TRBJ1-4|TRBV27|NA
TGTGCCAGCAGTCGCGGGGTAGGAAAACTGTTTTTT
CASSRGVGKLFF
>13|once|TRBJ2-1|TRBV6-1|NA
TGTGCCGTCGGGGGAGTCAACTACAATGAGCAGTTCTTC
CAVGGVNYNEQFF
>17|NA|TRBJ2-2|TRBV19|TRBD1
TGTGCCAGCCTGCTGGGGGACAGGGGGCTGAACACCGGGGAGCTGTTTTTT
CASLLGDRGLNTGELFF
>15|few|TRBJ1-5|TRBV5-6|NA
TGTGCCAGCAGCTTGGGGGAGAGGGGCGTTCAGCCCCAGCATTTT
CASSLGERGVQPQHF